One sample yielded the 18 T cell receptor beta chains listed below, sequenced in a study of blood T cell repertoires in COVID-19. Measured with immunoSEQ multiplex PCR; TCRdb has only the in-frame clones, and not every one. This sample has 100,000 to 150,000 clones, with around 80% found just once. Specimen: peripheral blood. The receptors were gathered from a man aged 70 or older with acute or convalescent COVID-19.

Written as DNA, the CDR3 is TGTGCCAGTAGTATTCGCTCCGGGACAGGGAGTCTGGAGACCCAGTACTTC. Amino acid sequence: CASSIRSGTGSLETQYF. This chain links TRBV19 with TRBJ2-5, with 9 bases lining up with TRBD1. The V and J ends lost 3 bases and 5 bases, in that order; junction bases with no gene match: 13. Looked up from germline, CDR1 is LNHDA and CDR2 is SQIVND (reference sequence). CDR3 length equals 17 residues.

The chain combines TRBV7-2 with TRBJ2-7; weak D call: TRBD1 (6 bases). CDR1 is SGHTA, CDR2 FQGNSA, per germline. Trimming removed 5 bases from V and 0 bases from J, with 17 bases in between. This CDR3 comprises 16 residues. CDR3 protein: CASSAVGTSSSYEQYF. For the CDR3, the DNA is TGTGCCAGCAGCGCAGTCGGGACATCCTCCTCCTACGAGCAGTACTTC.

This clone appeared a single time. This CDR3 reads CASRLLGGGEETQYF. In DNA, the CDR3 is TGTGCCAGCAGACTGTTGGGAGGGGGTGAGGAGACCCAGTACTTC. The chain uses TRBV2 and TRBJ2-5; D may be TRBD2 (7 bases). Trimming removed 6 bases from V and 5 bases from J, with 19 bases in between. The CDR3 totals 15 residues. The germline gives CDR1 SNHLY, CDR2 FYNNEI.

The V gene is TRBV7-2, the J gene TRBJ2-5, with 8 bases aligning to TRBD2. Germline-derived CDR1 and CDR2 are SGHTA and FQGNSA. The junction had 8 bases not matched to a gene; V was cut back by 4 bases and J by 7 bases. CDR3 length: 14 residues. The CDR3, as DNA: TGTGCCAGCAGCTCTACTAGCGGTGCTGGGACCCAGTACTTC. Its protein is CASSSTSGAGTQYF.

This chain's CDR3 is CASSSWGQGNTEAFF. The CDR3 DNA is TGTGCCAGCAGCTCATGGGGGCAGGGGAACACTGAAGCTTTCTTT. The J gene is TRBJ1-1, the V gene TRBV3-1 (or the pseudogene TRBV3-2); D may be TRBD1 (6 bases). V lost 5 bases, J lost 1 base, and 14 bases lay in between. This CDR3 comprises 15 residues. Germline CDR1 and CDR2: LGHDT and YNNKEL (reference sequence).

This sequence joins TRBV6-5 and TRBJ2-3; TRBD1 is a possible D gene (6 bases). The V gene lost 2 bases and the J gene lost 4 bases, with 7 bases spanning the gap. Germline V gives CDR1 MNHEY, CDR2 SVGAGI. CDR3 length: 13 amino acids. The CDR3 is CASSYEGADTQYF. The CDR3 DNA follows: TGTGCCAGCAGTTACGAGGGGGCAGATACGCAGTATTTT.

This clone has just one count. The CDR3 here is CASSKKGTGAAGGDYGYTF. The CDR3 DNA sequence: TGTGCCAGCAGCAAAAAGGGGACAGGGGCGGCAGGTGGAGACTATGGCTACACCTTC. The J gene is TRBJ1-2, the V gene TRBV21-1; the table calls TRBD1, which could not be checked here. TRBV21-1 is a known pseudogene. The CDR3 runs to 19 residues.

With respect to this clone: A read error may produce the germline difference seen at one junction end. This chain joins TRBV15 and TRBJ1-4; D gene unclear. The CDR3 has 14 residues. CDR1 is LNHNV and CDR2 is YYDKDF in the germline V gene (reference sequence). In DNA, the CDR3 is TGTGCCACCAGCCGAGACCGGAGGGCTGAAAAACTGTTTTTT. Amino acid sequence: CATSRDRRAEKLFF.

This clone appeared once. This chain links TRBV20-1 with TRBJ2-7; D perhaps matches TRBD1 (6 bases). V shed 6 bases and J shed 1 base, with 7 bases lying between them. Per germline, CDR1 DFQATT and CDR2 SNEGSKA (reference sequence). The CDR3 spans 11 residues. As DNA, the CDR3 is TGCAGTGCAGGACAGTCCTACGAGCAGTACTTC. Protein product: CSAGQSYEQYF.

This chain connects TRBV7-3 to TRBJ2-3; TRBD2 matches 9 bases. This CDR3 spans 14 amino acids. The V segment lost 5 bases and the J segment 1 base; nucleotides outside the gene matches: 1. Germline loops: CDR1 SGHTA, CDR2 FQGTGA. DNA for the CDR3: TGTGCCAGCAGCATAGCGGGGGGCACAGATACGCAGTATTTT. It translates to CASSIAGGTDTQYF.

This chain connects TRBV30 to TRBJ1-4, with D perhaps matching TRBD1 (6 bases). Trimming took 0 bases from V and 8 from J, leaving 10 bases between them. Germline V CDR1 and CDR2: GTSNPN, SVGIG (reference sequence). CDR3 length equals 13 residues. Written as DNA, the CDR3 is TGTGCCTGGAGTGTACAGGGTTGGGAAAAACTGTTTTTT. Residues: CAWSVQGWEKLFF.

V is TRBV5-4 and J is TRBJ2-5; 9 bases match TRBD2. Germline values: CDR1 SGHNT, CDR2 YYREEE (reference sequence). The CDR3 covers 14 residues. J gave up 6 bases and V 4 bases, and 7 bases lay outside the gene matches. The CDR3 bases are TGTGCCAGCAGCCGGGCGGGGGGGGAGAAGACCCAGTACTTC. This encodes CASSRAGGEKTQYF.

The CDR3 sequence: CASSPGHSYEQYF. The DNA of the CDR3 is TGTGCCAGCAGCCCGGGACATTCCTACGAGCAGTACTTC. V and J are TRBV3-1 (or the pseudogene TRBV3-2) and TRBJ2-7; tentatively, D is TRBD1 (6 bases). The length of the CDR3 is 13 residues. The germline V gene encodes CDR1 LGHDT and CDR2 YNNKEL (reference sequence). Trimming left V 4 bases short and J 1 base short, with 8 bases between.

This clone was seen only a few times. Different DNA sequences within this sample yield the same CDR3. The chain uses TRBV9 and TRBJ1-2; D perhaps matches TRBD1 (5 bases). Trimming shortened V by 4 bases and J by 4 bases, and 11 bases separated the two germline ends. Germline values: CDR1 SGDLS, CDR2 YYNGEE. The CDR3 is 13 residues long. The CDR3 coding sequence is TGTGCCAGCAGCCCTACAAGGGGCTATGGCTACACCTTC. Translation gives CASSPTRGYGYTF. Variable domain in full (rest from reference TRBV9 and TRBJ1-2): DSGVTQTPKHLITATGQRVTLRCSPRSGDLSVYWYQQSLDQGLQFLIQYYNGEERAKGNILERFSAQQFPDLHSELNLSSLELGDSALYFCASSPTRGYGYTFGSGTRLTVV.

The rearrangement joins TRBV11-1 to TRBJ1-6, with a weak D call TRBD1 (6 bases). This CDR3 is 15 amino acids long. Per the germline V gene, CDR1 is SGHAT and CDR2 is FQDESV (reference sequence). The V end lost 2 bases, the J end lost 8 bases, and 13 bases lay between the germline ends. CDR3 residues: CASSLSWDMDSPLHF. CDR3 nucleotides: TGTGCCAGCAGCTTATCTTGGGACATGGATTCACCCCTCCACTTT.

V is TRBV4-1 and J is TRBJ2-7; possibly TRBD1 for D (6 bases). Germline V gene sequence: CDR1 MGHRA, CDR2 YSYEKL. There are 14 residues in the CDR3. Trimming pared 0 bases from V and 5 bases from J, leaving 11 bases between. For the CDR3, the DNA is TGCGCCAGCAGCCAAGATACACAGGGCCACGAGCAGTACTTC. Encoded protein: CASSQDTQGHEQYF.

This chain links TRBV2 with TRBJ2-7, with 10 bases that match TRBD1. The CDR3 loop spans 14 amino acids. V lost 6 bases and J lost 3; bases outside the gene matches: 5. Germline CDR1 SNHLY, CDR2 FYNNEI. CDR3 amino acids: CASRTGGDVYEQYF. The CDR3 coding sequence is TGTGCCAGCAGGACAGGGGGCGACGTCTACGAGCAGTACTTC.

The V and J genes are TRBV29-1 and TRBJ2-5, with D possibly TRBD2 on 6 matching bases. The CDR3 has 12 amino acids. Germline CDR1 SQVTM, CDR2 ANQGSEA. Trimming pared 1 base from V and 4 bases from J, leaving 7 bases between. The CDR3: CSVEGSGETQYF. The DNA of the CDR3 is TGCAGCGTTGAAGGTAGCGGAGAGACCCAGTACTTC.